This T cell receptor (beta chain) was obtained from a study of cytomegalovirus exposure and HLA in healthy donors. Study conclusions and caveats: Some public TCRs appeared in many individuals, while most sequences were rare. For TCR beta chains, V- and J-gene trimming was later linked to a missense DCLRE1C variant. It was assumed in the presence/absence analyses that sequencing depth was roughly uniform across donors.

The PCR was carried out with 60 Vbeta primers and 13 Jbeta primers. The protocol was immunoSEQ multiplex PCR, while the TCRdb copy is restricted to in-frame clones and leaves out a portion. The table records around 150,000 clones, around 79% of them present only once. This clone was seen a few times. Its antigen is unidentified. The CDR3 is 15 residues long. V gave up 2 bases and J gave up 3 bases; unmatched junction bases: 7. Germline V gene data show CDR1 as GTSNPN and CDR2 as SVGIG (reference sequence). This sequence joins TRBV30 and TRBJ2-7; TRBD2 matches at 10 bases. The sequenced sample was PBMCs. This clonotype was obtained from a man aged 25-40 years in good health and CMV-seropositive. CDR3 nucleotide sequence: TGTGCCTGGAGTCCGCTAGCGGGAGCTCACTACGAGCAGTACTTC. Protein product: CAWSPLAGAHYEQYF. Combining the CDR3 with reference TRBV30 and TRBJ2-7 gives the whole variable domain SQTIHQWPATLVQPVGSPLSLECTVEGTSNPNLYWYRQAAGRGLQLLFYSVGIGQISSEVPQNLSASRPQDRQFILSSKKLLLSDSGFYLCAWSPLAGAHYEQYFGPGTRLTVT.